This T cell receptor beta chain was identified in a study of response to subunit inactivated influenza vaccine (dated by TCRdb to 2017 to 2018). Turning to the overall study: Deep quantitative T cell receptor repertoire profiling was used in the study to track responses to a trivalent subunit inactivated influenza vaccine.

Libraries were prepared through RT-PCR. The run used an Illumina HiSeq 2500. Clones were called with MiXCR by TCRdb after fastp trimmed the public reads at Q25, and only in-frame beta chains were retained. All rows with the same CDR3 protein become a single entry with the most common DNA and genes. Recorded for this sample are a few hundred thousand distinct CDR3 sequences; less than 25% of them occurred a single time. The ten biggest clones cover roughly a tenth of the sample. Spanning cysteine to phenylalanine, the CDR3 consists of 12 amino acids. The retained sequence is limited to the CDR3, 36 bases, with the frame set at the first base. Sequences SGHTA (CDR1) and FQGNSA (CDR2) are obtained from the germline V gene. V gives up 4 bases and J gives up 10 bases, and the segment between their germline ends measures 10 bases. This clonotype was detected ten times or more. What antigen it recognizes has not been identified. Per-base quality was not reported, and no clone a single base away is much larger than it.

On the study overall, not on this receptor specifically: The authors proposed that each seasonal influenza vaccination may bring in only a limited number of new T cells.

The input for sequencing was PBMCs from blood, taken approximately 22 months after vaccination. The chain is assembled from TRBV7-2 and TRBJ2-2; confidence is insufficient to name the D gene. The origin of this receptor is a man aged 50-75 years who received an inactivated influenza vaccine. Donor details come from another sample of the same person, matched by shared clones. The DNA sequence follows: TGTGCCAGCAGCTCTTTAAAAATGGAGCTGTTTTTT. It is translated as CASSSLKMELFF.